One and the same sample provided the 10 T cell receptor beta chains below, sequenced in a study of regulatory T cells in long-lasting Graves disease. To make TCR beta libraries, researchers used iRepertoire HTBI primers and Arm-PCR of CDR3 regions. In TCRdb, the multiplex PCR reads were re-called with MiXCR into one record per CDR3 protein. The data hold over 450,000 distinct CDR3 sequences, with 9.5% to 15% observed a single time. As to time point: newly diagnosed GD, antithyroid drugs for less than 3 months. PBMCs were the source of the RNA used for TCR sequencing. The same specimen was also included in a second study, on T cells in Graves' hyperthyroidism and ophthalmopathy.

The starting material was peripheral blood mononuclear cells (PBMCs), obtained at new diagnosis, from a patient treated with antithyroid drugs. The source is a young woman with Graves disease.

At least ten counts were recorded for this clonotype. The gene calls are TRBV2 and TRBJ2-1, with D possibly matching TRBD2 (6 bases). CDR3 length: 15 amino acids. V was shortened by 6 bases and J by 10 bases, with 22 bases between the two germline ends. The V gene's germline CDR1 is SNHLY and CDR2 FYNNEI. The CDR3 sequence is CASRNGWAGSGEQFF. In DNA form, the CDR3 reads TGTGCCAGCAGGAATGGGTGGGCGGGATCCGGCGAGCAGTTCTTC.

The sample holds a few counts of this clonotype. DNA of the CDR3: TGTGCCTGGAGTGTATGGACCAATGAGCAGTTCTTC. Its translation is CAWSVWTNEQFF. The rearrangement uses TRBV30 and TRBJ2-1; no definite D call. With 0 bases removed from V and 6 bases from J, the gap between germline ends came to 6 bases. The CDR3 covers 12 residues. Germline CDR1 reads GTSNPN; CDR2 reads SVGIG (reference sequence).

The chain couples TRBV11-3 to TRBJ2-7; D perhaps matches TRBD2 (5 bases). This CDR3 spans 12 amino acids. CDR1 is SGHNT and CDR2 is YENEEA in the germline V gene. The germline V and J ends were trimmed by 5 bases and 6 bases, with 11 bases remaining between them. The CDR3 loop reads CASSILEGEQYF. The DNA for the CDR3 is TGTGCCAGCAGCATACTAGAGGGCGAGCAGTACTTC.

There are a few counts of this clonotype. This sequence joins TRBV30 and TRBJ2-4; the D gene is possibly TRBD1 (6 bases). The germline CDR1 and CDR2 sequences are GTSNPN and SVGIG (reference sequence). Trimming shortened V by 2 bases and J by 11 bases, and 16 bases separated the two germline ends. This CDR3 comprises 13 residues. CDR3 in DNA: TGTGCCTGGAGTCGCAACCGGGACATTTTTCAGTACTTC. Translating gives CAWSRNRDIFQYF.

This clonotype was seen a few times. The V gene is TRBV19, the J gene TRBJ1-2; no reliable D call. The CDR3 contains 14 residues. In germline, CDR1 is LNHDA, CDR2 SQIVND (reference sequence). The V and J ends lost 10 bases and 0 bases respectively, with 15 bases between them. The CDR3 spells CATIRSGTNYGYTF. The CDR3 DNA follows: TGTGCCACTATCCGGAGTGGGACTAACTATGGCTACACCTTC. Based on the CDR3 plus reference TRBV19 and TRBJ1-2, the full variable domain is DGGITQSPKYLFRKEGQNVTLSCEQNLNHDAMYWYRQDPGQGLRLIYYSQIVNDFQKGDIAEGYSVSREKKESFPLTVTSAQKNPTAFYLCATIRSGTNYGYTFGSGTRLTVV.

This clonotype appeared many times. The chain uses TRBV19 and TRBJ1-5; TRBD1 might be the D (5 bases). The CDR3 loop spans 13 amino acids. The germline V and J ends were trimmed by 1 base and 8 bases, with 9 bases remaining between them. Germline lookup yields CDR1 LNHDA and CDR2 SQIVND (reference sequence). Here the CDR3 DNA reads TGTGCCAGTAGTATAGCCCCGGGGGAGCCCCAGCATTTT. Translating it yields CASSIAPGEPQHF.

About this clonotype itself: This may be a read error: a much more frequent sequence differs by one nucleotide. The genes are TRBV15 and TRBJ2-1, with 7 bases aligning to TRBD2. CDR3 length equals 15 residues. Germline V gene lookup returns CDR1 LNHNV and CDR2 YYDKDF (reference sequence). The CDR3 bases are TGTGCCACCAGCCCCGGGACTATCGACGAGGATGAGCAGCTCTTC. This gives the protein CATSPGTIDEDEQLF.

This clonotype was observed at least ten times. The chain carries TRBV12-3 or TRBV12-4 and TRBJ2-7; no clear D. This CDR3 contains 14 residues. Trimming shortened V by 5 bases and J by 2 bases, and 13 bases separated the two germline ends. The CDR3 nucleotides are TGTGCCAGCAGTCCGCCACCCTTACCCTACGAGCAGTACTTC. Amino acid sequence: CASSPPPLPYEQYF.

This clonotype was seen many times. The gene calls are TRBV2 and TRBJ2-3; D not certain. Germline CDR1 and CDR2: SNHLY and FYNNEI. The CDR3 contains 15 residues. Trimming pared 2 bases from V and 0 bases from J, leaving 9 bases between. The CDR3, as DNA: TGTGCCAGCAGTGAAAGGACGTTTAGCACAGATACGCAGTATTTT. This encodes CASSERTFSTDTQYF.

The table lists this clonotype with many counts. The rearrangement joins TRBV7-2 to TRBJ2-3; 11 bases agree with TRBD2. The CDR3 loop spans 15 amino acids. CDR1 and CDR2 from the germline V gene are SGHTA and FQGNSA. V trimming: 6 bases; J trimming: 5 bases; junction bases outside the gene matches: 7. The CDR3 DNA follows: TGTGCCAGCAGGACCACTAGCGGGAGTGGAGATACGCAGTATTTT. Translation gives CASRTTSGSGDTQYF.